This T cell receptor (beta chain) was captured in a study of cytomegalovirus exposure and HLA in healthy donors (dated by TCRdb to 2017 to 2019). Looking at the study overall: According to an earlier analysis of around 600 of the donors, 150 million to 200 million T cells yielded 117 million unique TCR beta sequences and approximately 280 Gb of sequence data. Rather than drawing on any new phenotypic data, the later analysis identified candidate immune exposures from TCR beta sequences and the way those sequences occurred across donors. Among roughly 400 genotyped donors of the cohort, an average of roughly 230,000 unique TCR beta nucleotide sequences was sequenced per donor, of which roughly 17% were non-productive. A later genetic analysis took genome-wide SNP genotypes for about three fifths of the 666 donors and used that subset as a discovery cohort. The number of donors typed differed by locus, with 629-630 for A, B, C, DRB1 and DQB1, roughly 520 for DQA1, 600 to 610 for DPA1, and roughly 450 for DPB1. An earlier analysis of 500 to 650 of the donors applied high-throughput TCR beta sequencing to assess whether each TCR beta V gene segment acted as functional or pseudogenic. The study aimed to test whether signatures of past pathogen exposure could be identified by cataloging public T cell receptors. Around 320 gigabases of sequencing data and 70 million to 100 million unique TCR sequences were included in an early release covering about 620 HLA-typed donors. A later analysis re-examined previously published TCR beta repertoires from about 700 donors and added high-resolution HLA genotyping to investigate patterns of TCR occurrence. Donor age, sex, ethnicity and CMV serostatus were compiled together with the repertoire data. The study used immunosequencing to profile the T cell repertoires of 600 to 850 subjects and linked those repertoires to cytomegalovirus serostatus. Along with the roughly 670-subject first cohort, a separate validation cohort of over a hundred different subjects was used. Because of strong linkage in the cohort, four to six DR-DQ haplotypes were treated as single units for association and clustering. The genetic ancestry cluster associated with self-reported Caucasian donors included 81% of the roughly 380 genotyped donors. To predict cytomegalovirus infection status, the study combined high-throughput TCR immunosequencing, statistical association of individual TCRs with disease status, and machine learning. All discovery cohort repertoires had been generated using a single sequencing platform. HLA typing included class I and class II loci at four-digit resolution. Overall study results and their limits: A few of the identified cytomegalovirus-associated TCR beta chains were confirmed in vitro to be specific for cytomegalovirus antigens. According to a later analysis, TCR association rates differed among HLA loci, with DRB1 alleles showing the most associated TCRs and HLA-C alleles showing the fewest. In a later genetic analysis, fewer N-insertions in productive TCRs were reported among donors in an Asian-associated ancestry cluster than the approximately 670-donor mean. A group of highly shared sequence variants was considered likely to be a technical artifact of the sequencing pipeline. The only immune exposure information available for the cohort was CMV serostatus. An earlier analysis of approximately 540 of the donors showed that most TCR beta V segments appeared in productive rearrangements either about 87% or about 30% of the time, which broadly matched IMGT annotations. A later analysis found that most CMV-associated TCR beta chains appeared HLA-restricted, with HLA associations seemingly driven largely by CMV exposure. Roughly uniform sequencing depth across donors was assumed in presence/absence analyses, although this assumption may not hold. A later analysis found that HLA-associated TCR beta chains were more clonally expanded and had lower generation probabilities than equally common non-associated chains. The cohort was sequenced for TCR beta chains only, and without alpha or paired-chain data the features that could be detected were limited. The 87-base-pair reads could not distinguish some IMGT-functional V segments, including TRBV6-2 and TRBV6-3, so those segments were excluded. Seventeen rarely observed V segments, including chromosome 9 orphons, were excluded from the earlier analysis of a few hundred of the donors because counts were too low. A further reported finding was that TCR beta sequences accurately predicted the HLA-A and HLA-B alleles for most subjects in the first cohort. Because HLA typing was unavailable for some donors at each locus, only the typed subset was used in association tests. Most TCR sequences were observed very rarely across donors, whereas some public TCRs were present in many individuals. In a later analysis, 16,951 TCR beta sequences were associated with specific HLA alleles at a false discovery rate of 0.05. The study gave a list of 150 to 200 TCR beta chains associated with cytomegalovirus. Strong co-occurrence of HLA alleles, especially DR and DQ, made assigning TCR associations to individual alleles difficult. V-gene and J-gene trimming of TCR beta chains was associated with a missense DCLRE1C variant in a later genetic analysis, and the association was replicated in an independent cohort. A later analysis reported that several top co-occurrence clusters appeared linked to parvovirus B19, influenza, CMV and Epstein-Barr virus. In both the original and validation cohorts, the classifier was reported to diagnose cytomegalovirus status with high specificity and sensitivity. Correlated functional status among segregating V segments might reflect linkage disequilibrium, but an unknown experimental factor could not be ruled out. The authors suggested that the approach could potentially be extended to other disease states and immunological phenotypes.

The cohort consisted of 600 or so healthy bone marrow donors. All cohort members were sampled while nominally healthy, although unrecorded immune exposures were likely present. The donor tested CMV seropositive and was one of the 289 seropositive cohort members. Each donor provided a peripheral blood sample, and peripheral blood mononuclear cells were used for TCR beta sequencing. Genomic DNA was extracted from the blood cell samples with the Qiagen DNeasy Blood Extraction Kit. Taken from cysteine to phenylalanine, the CDR3 has 15 residues. The read is trimmed to its CDR3 DNA, 45 bases read in frame from base 1. CDR1 is given as MGHRA and CDR2 as YSYEKL, both from the germline V gene. V sheds 4 bases and J sheds 6 bases, leaving 18 bases between their ends. Libraries came from the immunoSEQ multiplex PCR assay. The multiplex PCR relied on a mix of 60 forward primers for TCR Vbeta segments and 13 reverse primers for TCR Jbeta segments. The CDR3 region of rearranged TCR beta genes was amplified from genomic DNA with a multiplex PCR assay. On the Illumina HiSeq System, the amplified TCR beta libraries were sequenced as 87-base-pair reads. The authors' analysis ran thus. In a later analysis, 70 million to 95 million unique TCR beta chains were counted across the roughly 700 repertoires, and around 10 million of these chains were shared by at least two donors. Raw reads were error-corrected and collapsed into unique sequences by a nearest-neighbor algorithm in which closely related sequences were merged to remove PCR and sequencing errors. V, D and J gene segments were assigned by aligning CDR3 sequences to IMGT reference sequences. Each retained sequence needed at least a six-nucleotide match to both a V gene segment and a J gene segment. A rearrangement counted as productive if the CDR3 had no stop codons and remained in frame with V and J, and every other rearrangement counted as non-productive. Following IMGT convention, CDR3 was defined as the stretch from the second conserved V-encoded cysteine to the conserved J-encoded phenylalanine. The earlier analysis of about 610 of the donors excluded sequences that lacked an unambiguous match to a single V gene segment. An earlier analysis of 587 of the donors called V segments functional above 56.7% productive rearrangements and segregating when the between-donor standard deviation exceeded 5%. To diagnose cytomegalovirus status from the catalog of TCR beta chain sequences, a statistical classification framework was built. In a later analysis, V and J genes were assigned by comparing TCR nucleotide sequences against IMGT/GENE-DB human TR gene sequences. Using the TCRdist pipeline, a later analysis assigned CDR3 sequences along with most-parsimonious VDJ recombination scenarios. A later analysis defined each TCR beta chain by its CDR3 amino acid sequence plus V-gene family, and excluded reads lacking a unique V-gene family. As a way to deal with suspected cross-contamination and a sequencing artifact, a later analysis dropped nearly 600 nucleotide sequences that were highly shared and had low generation probability. In a later analysis, a clonal expansion index for each public chain was calculated from normalized within-repertoire ranks of inferred template counts. Generation probabilities in a later analysis came from a VDJ recombination model fitted to out-of-frame rearrangements, and those results were checked against IGoR. A later analysis scored TCR-TCR, TCR-HLA and TCR-CMV co-occurrence with hypergeometric tests, applying a repertoire-size bias correction to TCR pairs. To estimate false discovery rates, a later analysis permuted the HLA or CMV assignments 20 times. In a later analysis, co-occurring TCRs were grouped using DBSCAN, and TCRdist sequence similarity was added for clustering within HLA-allele-positive subsets. Repertoires with fewer than 30,000 or more than 120,000 public chains were left out of co-occurrence clustering, as were five repertoires with anomalous nucleotide sharing. The source is immuneACCESS, and TCRdb retained only in-frame sequences with V and J called. Part of the clones is not carried over; for the studies checked, unresolved V genes explain less than half of this, and the remainder is unexplained. The V and J calls and clone size are taken from that table; D and trimming were inferred from the DNA. Recorded for this sample are fewer than 85,000 clones; 84% of them occurred a single time. Jointly, the top ten make up about 20% of the sample.

To note about this clone: Its antigen is unknown. Base qualities are not at hand, and no much larger clone is one base apart.

The clonotype originates from a man aged 65 to 79 in good health and CMV-seropositive. Specimen: PBMCs. This chain joins TRBV4-1 to TRBJ1-2; the D gene identity is not certain. The CDR3 protein sequence reads: CASSPSRRAPDGYTF. The DNA reads as follows: TGCGCCAGCAGCCCCTCCCGGCGGGCCCCCGATGGCTACACCTTC.